This passage covers 13 T cell receptor beta chains from one sample sequenced in a study of early T cells in non-severe SARS-CoV-2 infection. TCRdb ran MiXCR on the 5' RACE reads and lists one entry per CDR3 protein. Of almost 65,000 distinct CDR3 sequences in the sample, less than 5.5% were seen once. The sample comprised whole blood. These receptors were collected from an adult who was a healthcare worker with PCR-confirmed SARS-CoV-2 infection or an uninfected control (not recorded which).

The chain is built from TRBV19 and TRBJ1-3; D not certain. The length of the CDR3 is 13 residues. The V and J ends lost 7 bases and 3 bases respectively, with 10 bases between them. Looked up from germline, CDR1 is LNHDA and CDR2 is SQIVND (reference sequence). The CDR3 sequence is CASTLTDGNTIYF. CDR3 bases: TGTGCCAGTACCCTGACGGATGGAAACACCATATATTTT.

This clonotype was recorded at least ten times. The V and J genes are TRBV7-2 and TRBJ2-5; D is uncertain. This CDR3 contains 14 residues. From germline, CDR1 is SGHTA and CDR2 FQGNSA. Trimming removed 1 base from V and 2 bases from J, with 8 bases in between. The CDR3 nucleotides read TGTGCCAGCAGCTTAGTTAAGCAGCAAGAGACCCAGTACTTC. This translates into CASSLVKQQETQYF. Supplemented by reference TRBV7-2 and TRBJ2-5, the full variable domain reads GAGVSQSPSNKVTEKGKDVELRCDPISGHTALYWYRQSLGQGLEFLIYFQGNSAPDKSGLPSDRFSAERTGGSVSTLTIQRTQQEDSAVYLCASSLVKQQETQYFGPGTRLLVL.

This clonotype was seen many times. The rearrangement links TRBV29-1 to TRBJ1-6; D might be TRBD1 (6 bases). The germline gives CDR1 SQVTM, CDR2 ANQGSEA. V was trimmed by 6 bases and J by 3 bases, leaving 9 bases between them. The CDR3 is made up of 13 amino acids. The CDR3 loop reads CSVADSYNSPLHF. The CDR3 DNA follows: TGCAGCGTAGCGGACAGCTATAATTCACCCCTCCACTTT. The full variable domain, completed using reference TRBV29-1 and TRBJ1-6, is SAVISQKPSRDICQRGTSLTIQCQVDSQVTMMFWYRQQPGQSLTLIATANQGSEATYESGFVIDKFPISRPNLTFSTLTVSNMSPEDSSIYLCSVADSYNSPLHFGNGTRLTVT.

The J gene is TRBJ2-3, the V gene TRBV18, with D unclear. The germline V gene has CDR1 KGHSH and CDR2 LQKENI. V lost 5 bases and J lost 0, with 15 bases in between. The CDR3 is 16 amino acids. CDR3 sequence (DNA): TGTGCCAGCTCATCCCCGGACGGCCTTAGCACAGATACGCAGTATTTT. Protein: CASSSPDGLSTDTQYF.

In this sample, this clonotype turned up many times. The chain is built from TRBV27 and TRBJ1-5, with D perhaps TRBD1 (5 bases). Germline CDR1 reads MNHEY; CDR2 reads SMNVEV (reference sequence). With 4 bases removed from V and 0 bases from J, the gap between germline ends came to 19 bases. The CDR3 contains 18 residues. CDR3 sequence reads: CASSSTGTYGYSNQPQHF. The CDR3 DNA reads TGTGCCAGCAGTTCCACCGGGACTTACGGTTATAGCAATCAGCCCCAGCATTTT.

This clonotype has at least ten counts. The chain employs TRBV10-3 and TRBJ2-3; TRBD1 aligns across 12 bases. The length of the CDR3 is 15 residues. Trimming removed 4 bases from V and 6 bases from J; junction bases left unmatched: 5. Germline V gene sequence: CDR1 ENHRY, CDR2 SYGVKD. This CDR3 is CAISGWDRGRDTQYF. For the CDR3, the DNA is TGTGCCATCAGTGGATGGGACAGGGGGCGGGATACGCAGTATTTT.

Regarding this clonotype: Since a much larger clone is just one base distant, this may be a read error. The CDR3 does not close with the conserved phenylalanine or tryptophan, likely indicating a read error. The chain joins TRBV14 to TRBJ1-4, with 8 bases that match TRBD1. Germline V gives CDR1 SGHDN, CDR2 FVKESK. The ends lost 1 base at V and 5 bases at J; junction bases unmatched: 0. The CDR3 is 14 residues long. CDR3 sequence reads: CASSQGQGNEKLFS. The DNA for the CDR3 is TGTGCCAGCAGCCAAGGACAGGGGAATGAAAAACTGTTTTCT.

The V and J genes are TRBV18 and TRBJ2-7, with a possible D match to TRBD1 (6 bases). CDR1 is KGHSH, CDR2 LQKENI, per germline. CDR3 size: 13 residues. V shed 3 bases and J shed 6 bases, with 12 bases lying between them. CDR3 coding DNA: TGTGCCAGCTCACCTCCCGCAGGGGTCGAGCAGTACTTC. Translated, it gives CASSPPAGVEQYF.

This clonotype was seen ten or more times. This chain links TRBV11-2 with TRBJ1-6; TRBD1 is a possible D gene (5 bases). This CDR3 has 12 residues. With 5 bases removed from V and 13 bases from J, the gap between germline ends came to 12 bases. Germline values: CDR1 SGHAT, CDR2 FQNNGV. CDR3 residues: CASSAPGSPLHF. The DNA of the CDR3 is TGTGCCAGCAGCGCCCCAGGGTCCCCCCTCCACTTT.

This sequence joins TRBV19 and TRBJ2-7; unclear D gene. The CDR3 has 13 residues. Trimming took off 7 bases at V and 13 bases at J, with 23 bases between the two ends. From germline, CDR1 is LNHDA and CDR2 SQIVND (reference sequence). CDR3 sequence: CASNFLIGSGGYF. DNA of the CDR3: TGTGCCAGTAACTTCCTAATCGGGTCAGGTGGCTACTTC. The full variable domain, with the rest looked up from reference TRBV19 and TRBJ2-7, is DGGITQSPKYLFRKEGQNVTLSCEQNLNHDAMYWYRQDPGQGLRLIYYSQIVNDFQKGDIAEGYSVSREKKESFPLTVTSAQKNPTAFYLCASNFLIGSGGYFGPGTRLTVT.

In its sample, this clonotype was seen many times. The chain couples TRBV10-1 to TRBJ2-3; D is undetermined. The CDR3 loop spans 14 amino acids. With 0 bases removed from V and 6 bases from J, the gap between germline ends came to 10 bases. Germline V lookup: CDR1 WNHNN, CDR2 SYGVQD (reference sequence). The CDR3 loop reads CASSESRESDTQYF. The DNA of the CDR3 is TGCGCCAGCAGTGAGTCTAGAGAATCGGATACGCAGTATTTT.

The V and J genes are TRBV20-1 and TRBJ1-2, with D maybe TRBD1 (5 bases). The germline CDR1 and CDR2 sequences are DFQATT and SNEGSKA (reference sequence). CDR3 size: 16 residues. Trimming took 0 bases from V and 3 from J, leaving 17 bases between them. The CDR3 is CSARDIAGRTDYGYTF. CDR3 nucleotides: TGCAGTGCTAGAGATATAGCGGGGCGTACCGACTATGGCTACACCTTC.

This clonotype was recorded many times. V and J are TRBV6-6 and TRBJ1-1, with TRBD1 as a possible D gene (6 bases). From germline, CDR1 is MNHNY and CDR2 SVGAGI (reference sequence). The CDR3 has 13 amino acids. Trimming removed 4 bases from V and 5 bases from J, with 11 bases in between. CDR3 bases: TGTGCCAGCAGTTTTTTACAGGGAACTGAAGCTTTCTTT. Amino acid sequence: CASSFLQGTEAFF.